The source of this T cell receptor (beta chain) is a study of cytomegalovirus exposure and HLA in healthy donors. On this clone: The antigen is not known.

Study outcomes and limitations: Through in vitro validation, three CMV-associated chains were shown to be specific for CMV antigens.

In the PCR, 60 Vbeta and 13 Jbeta primers were used. Clones were read by immunoSEQ multiplex PCR, and TCRdb kept only the in-frame ones, dropping some. Here the sample spans 150,000 to 200,000 clones, 70% to 90% being singletons. This TCR came from a woman in her late teens or twenties in good health and CMV-seronegative. The specimen was PBMCs.

In DNA, the CDR3 is TGCGCCAGCAGCTTCGCAGGGGAGCCGAACACCGGGGAGCTGTTTTTT. This translates into CASSFAGEPNTGELFF. V and J are TRBV5-1 and TRBJ2-2, with D possibly being TRBD1 (6 bases). CDR3 size: 16 residues. CDR1 and CDR2 (germline): SGHRS, YFSETQ. V lost 2 bases to trimming and J lost 0 bases, with 11 bases between them.